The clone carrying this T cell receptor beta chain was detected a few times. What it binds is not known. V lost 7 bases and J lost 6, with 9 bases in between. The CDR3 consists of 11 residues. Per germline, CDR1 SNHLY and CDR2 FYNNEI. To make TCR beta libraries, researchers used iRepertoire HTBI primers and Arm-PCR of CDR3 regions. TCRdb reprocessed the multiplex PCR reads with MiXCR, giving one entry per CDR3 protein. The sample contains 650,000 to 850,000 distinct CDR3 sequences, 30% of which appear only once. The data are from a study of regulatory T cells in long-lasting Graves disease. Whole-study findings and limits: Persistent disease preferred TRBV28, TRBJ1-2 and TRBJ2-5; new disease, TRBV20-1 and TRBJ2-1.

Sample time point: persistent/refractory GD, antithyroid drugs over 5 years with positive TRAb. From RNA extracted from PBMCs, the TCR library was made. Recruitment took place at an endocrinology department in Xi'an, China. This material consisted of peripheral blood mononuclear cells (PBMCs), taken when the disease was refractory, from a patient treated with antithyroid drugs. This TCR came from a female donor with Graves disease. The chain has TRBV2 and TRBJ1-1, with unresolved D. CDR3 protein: CASIQTAEAFF. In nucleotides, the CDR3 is TGTGCCAGCATCCAGACGGCTGAAGCTTTCTTT.